This T cell receptor (beta chain) was identified in a study of blood T cell repertoires in COVID-19. Study context: The origin of the acute and convalescent COVID-19 samples was the United States, Italy and Spain. Nucleic acid was either cDNA or gDNA, and it came from T cells, B-cell-depleted T cells, or PBMCs.

Per the original data handling: For nucleated cells, counts were estimated from reference gene primer amplification. The repertoire was sequenced with immunoSEQ multiplex PCR; TCRdb's copy has only in-frame clones and lacks some. The D gene and trimming were derived from the DNA, and the V and J assignments and clone size from that table. Altogether 150,000 or so clones are present, approximately 82% being singletons, with the ten largest covering about 20%. The trim removed 6 bases at V and 14 bases at J, leaving 13 bases unmatched. CDR1 is MDHEN, CDR2 SYDVKM, per germline. The CDR3 is 13 residues long.

The V and J genes are TRBV28 and TRBJ2-1; 7 positions match TRBD1. The sequenced sample was peripheral blood. The clonotype originates from a woman aged 80 or over with acute or convalescent COVID-19. This CDR3 is CASRRQGSVTEFF. The CDR3 DNA reads TGTGCCAGCAGAAGACAGGGTTCCGTGACCGAGTTCTTC.